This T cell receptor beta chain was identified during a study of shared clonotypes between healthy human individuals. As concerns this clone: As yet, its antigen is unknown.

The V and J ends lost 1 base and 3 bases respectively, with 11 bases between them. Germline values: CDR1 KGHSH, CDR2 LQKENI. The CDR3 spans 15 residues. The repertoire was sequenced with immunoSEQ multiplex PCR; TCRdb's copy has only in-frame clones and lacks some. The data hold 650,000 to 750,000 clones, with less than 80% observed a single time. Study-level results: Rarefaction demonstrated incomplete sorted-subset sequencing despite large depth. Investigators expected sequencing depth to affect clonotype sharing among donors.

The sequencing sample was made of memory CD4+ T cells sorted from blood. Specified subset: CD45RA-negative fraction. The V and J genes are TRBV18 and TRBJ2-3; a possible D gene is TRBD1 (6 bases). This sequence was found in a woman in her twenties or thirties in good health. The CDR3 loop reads CASSPQGEMTDTQYF. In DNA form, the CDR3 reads TGTGCCAGCTCACCACAGGGGGAGATGACAGATACGCAGTATTTT.